This T cell receptor (beta chain) was sequenced during a study of cytomegalovirus exposure and HLA in healthy donors. Whole-study context: The same platform used for the approximately 670 first-cohort repertoires was also used for the 120 or so validation repertoires, as a later analysis reported.

The V end was cut by 6 bases, the J end by 8 bases, with 13 bases between. Germline values: CDR1 MDHEN, CDR2 SYDVKM. The CDR3 length is 12 residues. Findings of the study overall: With high specificity and sensitivity, the classifier reportedly diagnosed cytomegalovirus status. CMV antigen specificity was confirmed in vitro for three CMV-associated chains.

Concerning this clone itself: The antigen is not known.

TCRdb keeps only in-frame clones here, not all; method: immunoSEQ multiplex PCR. The repertoire has about 180,000 clones, 75% to 90% of them found once; the top ten carry roughly 15%. Source material: PBMCs. This TCR was recovered from a man aged 18 to 29 in good health and CMV-seropositive. The V gene is TRBV28, the J gene TRBJ1-2; D is uncertain. The CDR3 DNA sequence: TGTGCCAGCAGCCCCACTCACTGGGGCTACACCTTC. This sequence encodes CASSPTHWGYTF.